The 23 T cell receptor beta chains below all came from one sample that was sequenced in a study of OX40 agonist ivuxolimab in advanced cancers. TCRdb's table, derived via immunoSEQ multiplex PCR, lists solely in-frame clones and lacks some. The table shows 65,000 to 90,000 clones, with 70% to 90% occurring only once. The material was CD4+ or CD8+ T cells sorted from blood, obtained in a trial of the OX40 agonist ivuxolimab. Every receptor here comes from an adult with an advanced solid tumor such as melanoma, head and neck, liver or kidney cancer.

The chain uses TRBV28 and TRBJ2-2; the match to TRBD1 covers 9 bases. CDR1 is MDHEN and CDR2 is SYDVKM in the germline V gene. V lost 6 bases and J lost 2; bases outside the gene matches: 7. This CDR3 comprises 16 residues. The CDR3 protein is CASRAGTGKNTGELFF. Here the CDR3 DNA reads TGTGCCAGCAGGGCCGGGACAGGGAAAAACACCGGGGAGCTGTTTTTT.

The rearrangement links TRBV30 to TRBJ2-3; TRBD1 aligns across 7 bases. This CDR3 has 13 residues. Germline V CDR1 and CDR2: GTSNPN, SVGIG (reference sequence). After removal of 3 bases from V and 5 bases from J, the junction contained 5 bases not matched to a gene. The chain's CDR3 is CAWSDTGEDTQYF. The CDR3 DNA is TGTGCCTGGAGCGACACAGGGGAAGATACGCAGTATTTT.

The chain is built from TRBV28 and TRBJ2-3; D uncertain. Deletions cut 1 base from V and 0 bases from J, with 5 bases between. The germline V gene has CDR1 MDHEN and CDR2 SYDVKM. CDR3 length equals 14 residues. Here the CDR3 reads CASSLSRSTDTQYF. The CDR3 DNA reads TGTGCCAGCAGTTTATCCAGGAGCACAGATACGCAGTATTTT.

The gene calls are TRBV7-9 and TRBJ2-7; no reliable D call. Germline V gene sequence: CDR1 SEHNR, CDR2 FQNEAQ (reference sequence). The V gene lost 5 bases and the J gene lost 0 bases, with 8 bases spanning the gap. CDR3 size: 13 residues. CDR3 amino acids: CASSHRASYEQYF. CDR3 DNA: TGTGCCAGCAGCCACCGGGCCTCCTACGAGCAGTACTTC.

The genes are TRBV4-2 and TRBJ2-4; the D is unclear. V lost 2 bases and J 7 bases, leaving 6 bases between the germline ends. Germline V gene data show CDR1 as LGHNA and CDR2 as YNFKEQ. The CDR3 sequence is 12 residues long. CDR3 loop: CASSQMRNIQYF. The CDR3 nucleotides are TGTGCCAGCAGCCAAATGAGGAACATTCAGTACTTC.

The chain is built from TRBV11-2 and TRBJ2-7, with TRBD1 identical over 7 bases. CDR1 and CDR2 (germline): SGHAT, FQNNGV. The CDR3 length is 14 residues. J was trimmed by 5 bases and V by 6 bases; bases with no gene match: 10. CDR3 DNA sequence: TGTGCCAGCAGTCGAGACAGGGTGTCCCACGAGCAGTACTTC. Translating it yields CASSRDRVSHEQYF.

The chain recombines TRBV4-2 with TRBJ1-1; the match to TRBD1 covers 8 bases. This CDR3 has 16 amino acids. The J segment lost 4 bases and the V segment lost 0 bases, leaving 7 bases of the junction unmatched. Germline CDR1 and CDR2: LGHNA and YNFKEQ. The CDR3 bases are TGTGCCAGCAGCCAAGAGTACATACAGGGGGGCACTGAAGCTTTCTTT. Translated, it gives CASSQEYIQGGTEAFF.

Relative to its sample, this clone is medium-sized. V and J are TRBV11-3 and TRBJ1-1; D is uncertain. The germline CDR1 and CDR2 sequences are SGHNT and YENEEA. V lost 2 bases to trimming and J lost 1 base, with 5 bases between them. CDR3 size: 13 residues. CDR3 in amino acids: CASSLRGNTEAFF. The CDR3 DNA sequence: TGTGCCAGCAGCTTACGAGGGAACACTGAAGCTTTCTTT.

The chain is built from TRBV9 and TRBJ2-3; perhaps TRBD1 as D (6 bases). The CDR3 extends over 15 amino acids. V was pared by 1 base and J by 8 bases, with 17 bases between. CDR1 and CDR2 from the germline V gene are SGDLS and YYNGEE. In nucleotides, the CDR3 is TGTGCCAGCAGCGTAACAGAGACAGGAATGGGTACGCAGTATTTT. As protein: CASSVTETGMGTQYF.

The chain has TRBV7-2 and TRBJ2-3; D is ambiguous. Germline V lookup: CDR1 SGHTA, CDR2 FQGNSA. The CDR3 contains 12 residues. Trimming took 7 bases from V and 6 from J, leaving 11 bases between them. CDR3 nucleotides: TGTGCCAGCACCCTACATAGGGATACGCAGTATTTT. As protein: CASTLHRDTQYF. Filled out from reference TRBV7-2 and TRBJ2-3, the complete variable domain reads GAGVSQSPSNKVTEKGKDVELRCDPISGHTALYWYRQSLGQGLEFLIYFQGNSAPDKSGLPSDRFSAERTGGSVSTLTIQRTQQEDSAVYLCASTLHRDTQYFGPGTRLTVL.

The CDR3 DNA reads as TGCGCCAGCCGCCAGCGGGAGTCTGATACGCAGTATTTT. Translated, it gives CASRQRESDTQYF. The chain employs TRBV5-1 and TRBJ2-3, with 8 bases fitting TRBD2. The CDR3 runs to 13 residues. V was clipped by 7 bases and J by 6 bases; unmatched bases: 7. CDR1 is SGHRS and CDR2 is YFSETQ in the germline V gene.

The genes are TRBV5-1 and TRBJ2-7, with 7 bases fitting TRBD2. Per germline, CDR1 SGHRS and CDR2 YFSETQ. This CDR3 is 15 amino acids long. V lost 4 bases, J lost 0 bases, and 7 bases stayed unmatched. The chain's CDR3 is CASSTRGDSSYEQYF. The DNA of the CDR3 is TGCGCCAGCAGCACCCGGGGGGATTCCTCCTACGAGCAGTACTTC.

The CDR3 nucleotides are TGTGCCAGCAGCACGGGCGGTGATTCACCCCTCCACTTT. Translating gives CASSTGGDSPLHF. This chain joins TRBV7-6 and TRBJ1-6, with no clear D. Trimming removed 5 bases at V and 8 bases at J, with 10 bases between. The CDR3 loop spans 13 amino acids. Germline V gene lookup returns CDR1 SGHVS and CDR2 FNYEAQ.

The genes are TRBV7-9 and TRBJ2-7, with 10 nucleotides matching TRBD2. This CDR3 has 14 amino acids. Germline CDR1 reads SEHNR; CDR2 reads FQNEAQ (reference sequence). The trim removed 5 bases at V and 5 bases at J, leaving 6 bases unmatched. The DNA for the CDR3 is TGTGCCAGCAGCGCGGGACTAGCGACTAACGAGCAGTACTTC. Protein product: CASSAGLATNEQYF.

V is TRBV19 and J is TRBJ2-3, with 7 bases lining up with TRBD2. J lost 7 bases, V lost 4 bases, and 14 bases had no gene match. The CDR3 consists of 16 residues. Germline V gene sequence: CDR1 LNHDA, CDR2 SQIVND (reference sequence). The CDR3 nucleotides are TGTGCCAGTAGTAACCCTAGCGGCTCCTCTCTTAATACGCAGTATTTT. This gives the protein CASSNPSGSSLNTQYF.

The chain carries TRBV7-2 and TRBJ2-1, with TRBD2 matching 10 bases. Germline-derived CDR1 and CDR2 are SGHTA and FQGNSA. The trim removed 4 bases at V and 6 bases at J, leaving 18 bases unmatched. The length of the CDR3 is 19 residues. CDR3 coding DNA: TGTGCCAGCAGCTCTCGCTCCGGGACAAGGACTAGCGGCCTCAATGAGCAGTTCTTC. As protein: CASSSRSGTRTSGLNEQFF.

This clone was detected only a few times. The J gene is TRBJ1-5, the V gene TRBV7-2; D is possibly TRBD1 (5 bases). The V and J ends lost 6 bases and 0 bases respectively, with 15 bases between them. The germline CDR1 and CDR2 sequences are SGHTA and FQGNSA. The CDR3 has 16 amino acids. Written as DNA, the CDR3 is TGTGCCAGCAGTCTAGCCGGGGGTTTTAGCAATCAGCCCCAGCATTTT. This encodes CASSLAGGFSNQPQHF.

The rearrangement links TRBV28 to TRBJ2-7; weak D call: TRBD2 (5 bases). The CDR3 extends over 15 amino acids. CDR1 and CDR2 from the germline V gene are MDHEN and SYDVKM. V was trimmed by 5 bases and J by 3 bases, leaving 17 bases between them. The CDR3 is CASSPRFAGGYEQYF. The CDR3 DNA is TGTGCCAGCAGTCCCCGTTTTGCTGGAGGCTACGAGCAGTACTTC.

This rearrangement joins TRBV7-3 to TRBJ2-7; 12 bases match TRBD2. J lost 6 bases, V lost 3 bases, and 3 bases had no gene match. The germline V gene has CDR1 SGHTA and CDR2 FQGTGA. The CDR3 consists of 14 residues. In DNA form, the CDR3 reads TGTGCCAGCAGCTTGCTAGCGGGAGGGTCCGAGCAGTACTTC. Amino acid sequence: CASSLLAGGSEQYF.

The chain employs TRBV6-5 and TRBJ2-5, with a possible D match to TRBD2 (6 bases). The ends were cut back, 5 bases at V and 5 bases at J, with 15 bases in the middle. Germline V lookup: CDR1 MNHEY, CDR2 SVGAGI. CDR3 length: 14 amino acids. CDR3 residues: CASSLLAGRETQYF. The CDR3 region has the DNA TGTGCCAGCAGTCTTCTCGCGGGAAGGGAGACCCAGTACTTC.

V and J are TRBV30 and TRBJ2-7; the D gene is possibly TRBD1 (6 bases). There are 13 residues in the CDR3. The V and J ends lost 2 bases and 2 bases respectively, with 10 bases between them. From germline, CDR1 is GTSNPN and CDR2 SVGIG (reference sequence). The CDR3 region has the DNA TGTGCCTGGAGTTACAGGGTCACCTACGAGCAGTACTTC. It yields the protein CAWSYRVTYEQYF. Filled out from reference TRBV30 and TRBJ2-7, the complete variable domain reads SQTIHQWPATLVQPVGSPLSLECTVEGTSNPNLYWYRQAAGRGLQLLFYSVGIGQISSEVPQNLSASRPQDRQFILSSKKLLLSDSGFYLCAWSYRVTYEQYFGPGTRLTVT.

The CDR3 DNA reads TGCAGCGTTGATGTGGGCCGGGGCACAGATACGCAGTATTTT. It specifies CSVDVGRGTDTQYF. The V and J genes are TRBV29-1 and TRBJ2-3; no clear D. Germline-derived CDR1 and CDR2 are SQVTM and ANQGSEA. Trimming took 3 bases from V and 1 from J, leaving 11 bases between them. CDR3 length: 14 residues.

To note about this clone: This specimen includes other DNA sequences encoding the same CDR3. This rearrangement joins TRBV9 to TRBJ2-5; TRBD2 aligns across 12 bases. Germline CDR1 SGDLS, CDR2 YYNGEE. The CDR3 runs 16 residues. Germline trimming cut 2 bases from V and 2 bases from J; bases unmatched to any gene: 4. CDR3 residues: CASSVAGLAGQETQYF. The CDR3 DNA is TGTGCCAGCAGCGTGGCAGGACTAGCGGGACAAGAGACCCAGTACTTC.